These 23 T cell receptor beta chains originate from one sample sequenced in a study of cytomegalovirus exposure and HLA in healthy donors. 60 Vbeta and 13 Jbeta primers were used in PCR. Profiled with immunoSEQ multiplex PCR; TCRdb holds only in-frame clones, not every one. The table lists some 160,000 clones, roughly 80% of them singletons. Sequenced sample: PBMCs. These receptors originate from a man aged 50-59 years in good health and CMV-seropositive.

The chain joins TRBV7-7 to TRBJ2-1; possible D gene TRBD2, 7 bases. Between the trimmed V and J ends, which lost 3 bases and 8 bases, there was a span of 14 bases. The CDR3 consists of 14 residues. CDR1 and CDR2 (germline): SSHAT, FNYEAQ (reference sequence). The CDR3 sequence is CASSLGEGGYEQFF. CDR3 coding DNA: TGTGCCAGCAGCTTGGGGGAGGGGGGCTATGAGCAGTTCTTC.

The V and J genes are TRBV11-2 and TRBJ2-7, with 10 bases matching TRBD1. V gave up 7 bases and J gave up 12 bases; unmatched junction bases: 24. There are 17 residues in the CDR3. The germline gives CDR1 SGHAT, CDR2 FQNNGV. CDR3 nucleotide sequence: TGTGCCAGCATCCAAGCGCCGGGACAGGGGATATCGACCCGACCGTACTTC. This codes for CASIQAPGQGISTRPYF.

The chain combines TRBV2 with TRBJ1-2; D uncertain. From germline, CDR1 is SNHLY and CDR2 FYNNEI. CDR3 length equals 13 residues. The V and J ends lost 6 bases and 5 bases respectively, with 13 bases between them. The DNA for the CDR3 is TGTGCCAGCAGGGAGACGGAAGCTTATGGCTACACCTTC. Its protein product is CASRETEAYGYTF.

For the CDR3, the DNA is TGTGCCAGCAGTTTACCAGGGAACCCCCAGCATTTT. It is translated as CASSLPGNPQHF. The chain is built from TRBV28 and TRBJ1-5, with a tentative D call TRBD1 (5 bases). The V end was cut by 2 bases, the J end by 10 bases, with 9 bases between. This CDR3 has 12 amino acids. Germline V gives CDR1 MDHEN, CDR2 SYDVKM.

The chain links TRBV5-1 to TRBJ2-3; D is perhaps TRBD2 (6 bases). V was pared by 4 bases and J by 2 bases, with 14 bases between. This CDR3 contains 15 residues. CDR1 and CDR2 from the germline V gene are SGHRS and YFSETQ. DNA of the CDR3: TGCGCCAGCAGCATCCCCGGGGGAAACACAGATACGCAGTATTTT. Residues: CASSIPGGNTDTQYF.

The chain joins TRBV5-1 to TRBJ1-6; D remains ambiguous. The germline V gene has CDR1 SGHRS and CDR2 YFSETQ. Between the trimmed V and J ends, which lost 3 bases and 5 bases, there was a span of 15 bases. The CDR3 loop spans 16 amino acids. In DNA, the CDR3 is TGCGCCAGCAGCTCCCCCGTGGCAGGTGATAATTCACCCCTCCACTTT. This gives the protein CASSSPVAGDNSPLHF.

This rearrangement joins TRBV21-1 to TRBJ2-3; the table's D call, TRBD2, has no DNA check behind it. TRBV21-1 is assigned pseudogene status. The CDR3 length is 15 residues. In DNA, the CDR3 is TGTGCCAGCAGCAAGAGCGGGGGGCCACATGATACGCAGTATTTT. This encodes CASSKSGGPHDTQYF.

The chain employs TRBV2 and TRBJ1-1; weak D call: TRBD1 (5 bases). The CDR3 is made up of 14 amino acids. Trimming removed 0 bases at V and 5 bases at J, with 10 bases between. The germline V gene encodes CDR1 SNHLY and CDR2 FYNNEI. As DNA, the CDR3 is TGTGCCAGCAGTGAAGCGCTGGGGGGGACTGAAGCTTTCTTT. Translation gives CASSEALGGTEAFF.

There are a few counts of this clone. The gene calls are TRBV7-2 and TRBJ1-1; D remains ambiguous. The CDR3 totals 15 residues. Germline CDR1 reads SGHTA; CDR2 reads FQGNSA. V lost 1 base and J lost 1, with 10 bases in between. DNA for the CDR3: TGTGCCAGCAGCTTAGTATTAATGAGGAACACTGAAGCTTTCTTT. Amino acids: CASSLVLMRNTEAFF. The complete variable domain, with remaining parts taken from reference TRBV7-2 and TRBJ1-1, reads GAGVSQSPSNKVTEKGKDVELRCDPISGHTALYWYRQSLGQGLEFLIYFQGNSAPDKSGLPSDRFSAERTGGSVSTLTIQRTQQEDSAVYLCASSLVLMRNTEAFFGQGTRLTVV.

This chain uses TRBV4-2 with TRBJ2-5; TRBD2 agrees at 7 bases. From germline, CDR1 is LGHNA and CDR2 YNFKEQ. The length of the CDR3 is 16 residues. V lost 1 base, J lost 3 bases, and 8 bases stayed unmatched. The DNA of the CDR3 is TGTGCCAGCAGCCAAGGTCGTGCGGGGGTCGAAGAGACCCAGTACTTC. This codes for CASSQGRAGVEETQYF.

In its sample, this clone was seen once. V is TRBV2 and J is TRBJ2-3; 12 positions match TRBD1. Losses at the gene ends were 5 bases for V and 5 bases for J; bases not matched to a gene: 11. CDR1 is SNHLY, CDR2 FYNNEI, per germline. The CDR3 contains 17 residues. CDR3 bases: TGTGCCAGCAGTCGGTCGGGACAGGGGGCCCGGGGAGATACGCAGTATTTT. Protein product: CASSRSGQGARGDTQYF.

This chain uses TRBV7-2 with TRBJ2-2; TRBD2 matches 14 bases. The junction had 4 bases not matched to a gene; V was cut back by 3 bases and J by 7 bases. Germline V gene sequence: CDR1 SGHTA, CDR2 FQGNSA. The CDR3 runs 16 residues. CDR3 coding DNA: TGTGCCAGCAGCTTGACTAGCGGGGGGGCAGGCGGGGAGCTGTTTTTT. It encodes CASSLTSGGAGGELFF.

This clone was observed a handful of times. The chain employs TRBV9 and TRBJ2-1; TRBD2 matches 7 bases. Germline CDR1 is SGDLS and CDR2 is YYNGEE. With V trimmed by 0 bases and J by 7 bases, 1 base remained unmatched. The CDR3 consists of 13 residues. The CDR3 reads CASSVGTSNEQFF. The CDR3 nucleotides read TGTGCCAGCAGCGTAGGGACTAGTAATGAGCAGTTCTTC.

V usage is TRBV6-5 and J usage is TRBJ2-3; TRBD2 matches at 8 bases. With 6 bases clipped from V and 2 bases from J, the junction kept 7 bases outside the gene matches. Per the germline V gene, CDR1 is MNHEY and CDR2 is SVGAGI. This CDR3 has 15 amino acids. The CDR3 DNA reads as TGTGCCAGCAGAAGCGGGGGCCCGGTCACAGATACGCAGTATTTT. Its protein is CASRSGGPVTDTQYF.

This chain joins TRBV27 and TRBJ1-2, with TRBD1 identical over 9 bases. Germline V gene sequence: CDR1 MNHEY, CDR2 SMNVEV (reference sequence). The trim removed 2 bases at V and 6 bases at J, leaving 1 base unmatched. This CDR3 is built from 13 residues. The CDR3 coding sequence is TGTGCCAGCAGTTTAACAGGGGGCCATGGCTACACCTTC. Translating gives CASSLTGGHGYTF.

The J gene is TRBJ1-5, the V gene TRBV6-6; D is ambiguous. The germline V gene encodes CDR1 MNHNY and CDR2 SVGAGI (reference sequence). The V and J ends lost 6 bases and 0 bases respectively, with 9 bases between them. The CDR3 runs to 14 residues. CDR3 region: CASSTGISNQPQHF. For the CDR3, the DNA is TGTGCCAGCAGCACGGGGATTAGCAATCAGCCCCAGCATTTT.

The chain has TRBV10-1 and TRBJ2-5; weak D call: TRBD2 (6 bases). The V and J ends lost 8 bases and 4 bases respectively, with 14 bases between them. From germline, CDR1 is WNHNN and CDR2 SYGVQD (reference sequence). CDR3 size: 13 residues. Here the CDR3 reads CASGGTSRETQYF. CDR3 DNA sequence: TGCGCCAGCGGAGGGACCTCCCGAGAGACCCAGTACTTC.

A remark on this clone: This sample also contains other DNA sequences that code for the same CDR3. The chain joins TRBV5-1 to TRBJ2-7, with 11 bases that match TRBD1. The CDR3 spans 16 residues. After removal of 5 bases from V and 5 bases from J, the junction contained 12 bases not matched to a gene. Germline CDR1 SGHRS, CDR2 YFSETQ. The CDR3 sequence is CASSRSPDRGLHEQYF. The CDR3 DNA follows: TGCGCCAGCAGTCGCTCCCCGGACAGGGGGCTCCACGAGCAGTACTTC. The whole variable domain, remainder taken from reference TRBV5-1 and TRBJ2-7, is KAGVTQTPRYLIKTRGQQVTLSCSPISGHRSVSWYQQTPGQGLQFLFEYFSETQRNKGNFPGRFSGRQFSNSRSEMNVSTLELGDSALYLCASSRSPDRGLHEQYFGPGTRLTVT.

V usage is TRBV18 and J usage is TRBJ1-1, with 7 bases fitting TRBD1. The V and J ends lost 3 bases and 0 bases, in that order; junction bases with no gene match: 7. The CDR3 consists of 16 residues. CDR1 KGHSH and CDR2 LQKENI come from the germline V gene. In DNA form, the CDR3 reads TGTGCCAGCTCACCCTCAGGGGGGTCACTGAACACTGAAGCTTTCTTT. Encoded protein: CASSPSGGSLNTEAFF.

The chain combines TRBV19 with TRBJ1-4, with a possible D match to TRBD1 (6 bases). Trimming removed 3 bases at V and 0 bases at J, with 23 bases between. The CDR3 has 20 amino acids. The germline gives CDR1 LNHDA, CDR2 SQIVND (reference sequence). As DNA, the CDR3 is TGTGCCAGTAGTATCCCTTTATTACCAGGGGCTAATGCAACTAATGAAAAACTGTTTTTT. It translates to CASSIPLLPGANATNEKLFF.

The chain joins TRBV6-4 to TRBJ1-1, with D uncertain. This CDR3 region has 13 residues. CDR1 and CDR2 (germline): MRHNA, SNTAGT. V dropped 5 bases and J dropped 4 bases, with 11 bases sitting between them. CDR3 protein: CASSRNEGTEAFF. The CDR3 DNA reads TGTGCCAGCAGTCGGAATGAGGGCACTGAAGCTTTCTTT.

Comment on this clone: Other DNA variants within this sample encode the same CDR3. The chain joins TRBV7-2 to TRBJ1-2, with D perhaps matching TRBD1 (6 bases). The CDR3 is 13 amino acids. CDR1 SGHTA and CDR2 FQGNSA come from the germline V gene. Trimming removed 3 bases from V and 4 bases from J, with 9 bases in between. CDR3 amino acids: CASSLDSFYGYTF. CDR3 coding DNA: TGTGCCAGCAGCTTGGACAGCTTCTATGGCTACACCTTC.

The chain recombines TRBV7-2 with TRBJ1-3; 7 nucleotides align to TRBD1. The V and J ends lost 2 bases and 0 bases, in that order; junction bases with no gene match: 7. Germline V gene data show CDR1 as SGHTA and CDR2 as FQGNSA. CDR3 length: 17 residues. CDR3 in amino acids: CASSLFLGQASGNTIYF. The CDR3 DNA follows: TGTGCCAGCAGCTTATTTCTCGGACAGGCCTCTGGAAACACCATATATTTT.